The clone carrying this T cell receptor (beta chain) was recorded at least ten times. The data were taken from a study of early T cells in non-severe SARS-CoV-2 infection. From the 5' RACE reads, TCRdb called clonotypes with MiXCR, one entry per CDR3 protein. The sample lists approximately 67,000 distinct CDR3 sequences, roughly 11% occurring once. Germline V lookup: CDR1 SGHVS, CDR2 FQNEAQ. V shed 1 base and J shed 1 base, with 4 bases lying between them. This CDR3 contains 14 residues. Sequenced material: whole blood. The source is an adult who was a healthcare worker with PCR-confirmed SARS-CoV-2 infection or an uninfected control (not recorded which). This chain connects TRBV7-8 to TRBJ2-2; D call uncertain. CDR3 region: CASSLGQNTGELFF. CDR3 in DNA: TGTGCCAGCAGCTTAGGACAGAACACCGGGGAGCTGTTTTTT.